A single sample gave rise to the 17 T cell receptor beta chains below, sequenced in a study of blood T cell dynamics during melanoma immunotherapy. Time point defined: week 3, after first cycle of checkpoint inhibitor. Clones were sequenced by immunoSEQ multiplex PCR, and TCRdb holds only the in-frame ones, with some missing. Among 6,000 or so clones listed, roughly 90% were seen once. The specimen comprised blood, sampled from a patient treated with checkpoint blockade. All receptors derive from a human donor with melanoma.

CDR3 DNA: TGCGCCAGCAGTGAGTCGGGGAGGTACGAGCAGTACTTC. It yields the protein CASSESGRYEQYF. The chain combines TRBV10-2 with TRBJ2-7; tentative D call: TRBD2 (6 bases). The CDR3 spans 13 residues. CDR1 and CDR2 from the germline V gene are WSHSY and SAAADI. The V and J ends lost 0 bases and 4 bases respectively, with 7 bases between them.

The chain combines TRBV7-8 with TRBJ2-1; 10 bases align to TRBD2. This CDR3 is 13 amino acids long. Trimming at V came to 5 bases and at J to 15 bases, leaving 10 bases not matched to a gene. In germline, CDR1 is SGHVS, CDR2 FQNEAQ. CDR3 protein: CASSRESSGGWFF. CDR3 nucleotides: TGTGCCAGCAGCCGAGAGAGTAGCGGGGGGTGGTTCTTC.

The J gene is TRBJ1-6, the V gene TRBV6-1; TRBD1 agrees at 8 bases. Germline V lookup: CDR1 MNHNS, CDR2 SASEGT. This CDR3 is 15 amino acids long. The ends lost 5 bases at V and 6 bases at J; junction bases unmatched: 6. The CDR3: CASSPDRGPNSPLHF. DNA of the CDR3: TGTGCCAGCAGTCCTGACAGGGGCCCTAATTCACCCCTCCACTTT.

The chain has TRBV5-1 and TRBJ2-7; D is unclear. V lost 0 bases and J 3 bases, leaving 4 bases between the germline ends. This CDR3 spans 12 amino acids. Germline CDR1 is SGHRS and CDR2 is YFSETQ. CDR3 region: CASSLVGYEQYF. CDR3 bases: TGCGCCAGCAGCTTGGTCGGCTACGAGCAGTACTTC.

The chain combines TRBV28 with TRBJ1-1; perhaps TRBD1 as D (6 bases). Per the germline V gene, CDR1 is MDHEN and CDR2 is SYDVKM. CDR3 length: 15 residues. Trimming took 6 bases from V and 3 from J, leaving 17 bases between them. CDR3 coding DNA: TGTGCCAGCAGCCCAGGCGGGGGCTGGTACACTGAAGCTTTCTTT. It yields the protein CASSPGGGWYTEAFF.

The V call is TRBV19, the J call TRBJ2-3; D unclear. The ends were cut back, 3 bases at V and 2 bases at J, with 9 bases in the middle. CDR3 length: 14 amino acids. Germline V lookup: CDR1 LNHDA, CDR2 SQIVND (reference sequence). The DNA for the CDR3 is TGTGCCAGTAGTATCCAAGAATCCACAGATACGCAGTATTTT. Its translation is CASSIQESTDTQYF.

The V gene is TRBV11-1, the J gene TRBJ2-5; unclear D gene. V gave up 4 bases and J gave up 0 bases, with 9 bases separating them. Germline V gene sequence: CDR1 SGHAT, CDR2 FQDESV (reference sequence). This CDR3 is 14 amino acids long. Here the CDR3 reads CASSSFRDQETQYF. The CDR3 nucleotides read TGTGCCAGCAGCTCATTTAGGGACCAAGAGACCCAGTACTTC.

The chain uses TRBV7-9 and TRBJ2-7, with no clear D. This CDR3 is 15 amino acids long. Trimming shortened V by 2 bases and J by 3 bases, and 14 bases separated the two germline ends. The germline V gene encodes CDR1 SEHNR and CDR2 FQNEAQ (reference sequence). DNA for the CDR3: TGTGCCAGCAGCTTAATTCAGGAGAATAACTACGAGCAGTACTTC. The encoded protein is CASSLIQENNYEQYF.

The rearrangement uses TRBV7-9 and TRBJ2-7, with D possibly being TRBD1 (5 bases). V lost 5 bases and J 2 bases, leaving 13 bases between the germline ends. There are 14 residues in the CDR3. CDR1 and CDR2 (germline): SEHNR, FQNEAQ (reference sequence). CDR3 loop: CASSGRQLPYEQYF. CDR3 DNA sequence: TGTGCCAGCAGCGGTCGACAGTTACCCTACGAGCAGTACTTC.

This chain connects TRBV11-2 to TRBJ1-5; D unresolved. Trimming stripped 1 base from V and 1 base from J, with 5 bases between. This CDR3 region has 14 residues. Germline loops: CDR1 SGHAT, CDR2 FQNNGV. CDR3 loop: CASSLGPSNQPQHF. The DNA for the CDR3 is TGTGCCAGCAGCTTAGGACCGAGCAATCAGCCCCAGCATTTT.

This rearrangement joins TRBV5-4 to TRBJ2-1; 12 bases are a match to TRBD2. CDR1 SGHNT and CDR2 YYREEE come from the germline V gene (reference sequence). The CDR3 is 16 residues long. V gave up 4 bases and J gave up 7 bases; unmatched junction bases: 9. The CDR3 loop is CASSHYLAGGLNEQFF. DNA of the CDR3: TGTGCCAGCAGCCATTATCTAGCGGGGGGGCTGAATGAGCAGTTCTTC.

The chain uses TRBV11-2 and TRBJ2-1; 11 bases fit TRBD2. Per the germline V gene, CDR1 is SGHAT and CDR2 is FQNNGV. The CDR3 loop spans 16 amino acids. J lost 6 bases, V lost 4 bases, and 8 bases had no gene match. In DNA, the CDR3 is TGTGCCAGCAGCTCCTGGACTAGCGGGCTAAGCAATGAGCAGTTCTTC. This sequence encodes CASSSWTSGLSNEQFF.

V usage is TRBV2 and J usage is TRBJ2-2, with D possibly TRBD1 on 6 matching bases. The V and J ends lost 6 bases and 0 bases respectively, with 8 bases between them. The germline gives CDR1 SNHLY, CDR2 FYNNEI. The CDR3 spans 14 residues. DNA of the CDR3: TGTGCCAGCAGGGGACACACGAACACCGGGGAGCTGTTTTTT. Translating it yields CASRGHTNTGELFF.

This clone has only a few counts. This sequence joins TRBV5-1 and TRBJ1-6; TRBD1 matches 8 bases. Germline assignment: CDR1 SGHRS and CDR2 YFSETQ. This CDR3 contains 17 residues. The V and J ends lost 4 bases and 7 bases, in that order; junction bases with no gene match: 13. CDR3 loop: CASSLGGQAQPNSPLHF. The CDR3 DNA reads TGCGCCAGCAGCCTAGGGGGACAGGCCCAACCCAATTCACCCCTCCACTTT.

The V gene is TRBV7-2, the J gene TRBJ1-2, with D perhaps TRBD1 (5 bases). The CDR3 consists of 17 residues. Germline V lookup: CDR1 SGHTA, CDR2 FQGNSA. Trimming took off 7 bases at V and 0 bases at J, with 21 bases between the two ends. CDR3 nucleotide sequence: TGTGCCAGCATCCGAGGGGCAGGGTTCACTCCTAACTATGGCTACACCTTC. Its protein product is CASIRGAGFTPNYGYTF.

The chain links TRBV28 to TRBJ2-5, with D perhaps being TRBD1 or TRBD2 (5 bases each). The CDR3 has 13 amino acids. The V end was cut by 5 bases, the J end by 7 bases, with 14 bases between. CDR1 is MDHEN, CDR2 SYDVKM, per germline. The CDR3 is CASSPLVGRTQYF. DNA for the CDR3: TGTGCCAGCAGTCCCCTAGTGGGACGGACCCAGTACTTC.

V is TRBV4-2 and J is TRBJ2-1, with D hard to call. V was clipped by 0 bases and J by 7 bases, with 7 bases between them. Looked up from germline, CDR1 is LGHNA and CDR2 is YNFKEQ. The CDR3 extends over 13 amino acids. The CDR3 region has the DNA TGTGCCAGCAGCCAAGATGGCAAAAATGAGCAGTTCTTC. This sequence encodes CASSQDGKNEQFF.